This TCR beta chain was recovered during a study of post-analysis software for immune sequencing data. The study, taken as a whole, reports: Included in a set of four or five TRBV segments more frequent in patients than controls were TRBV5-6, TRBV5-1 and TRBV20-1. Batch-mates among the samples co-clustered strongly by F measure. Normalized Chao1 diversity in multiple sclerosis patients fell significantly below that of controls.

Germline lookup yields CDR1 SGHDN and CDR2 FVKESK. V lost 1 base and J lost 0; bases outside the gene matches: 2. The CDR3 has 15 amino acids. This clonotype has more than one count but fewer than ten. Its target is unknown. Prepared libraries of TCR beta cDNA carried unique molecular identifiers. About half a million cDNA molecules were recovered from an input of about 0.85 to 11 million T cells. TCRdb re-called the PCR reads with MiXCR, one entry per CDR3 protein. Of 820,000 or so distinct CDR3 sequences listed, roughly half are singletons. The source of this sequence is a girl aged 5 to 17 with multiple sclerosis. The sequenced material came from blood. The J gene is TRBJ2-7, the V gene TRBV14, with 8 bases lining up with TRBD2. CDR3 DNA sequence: TGTGCCAGCAGCCAAGGCAGCGGGGGCTCCTACGAGCAGTACTTC. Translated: CASSQGSGGSYEQYF.